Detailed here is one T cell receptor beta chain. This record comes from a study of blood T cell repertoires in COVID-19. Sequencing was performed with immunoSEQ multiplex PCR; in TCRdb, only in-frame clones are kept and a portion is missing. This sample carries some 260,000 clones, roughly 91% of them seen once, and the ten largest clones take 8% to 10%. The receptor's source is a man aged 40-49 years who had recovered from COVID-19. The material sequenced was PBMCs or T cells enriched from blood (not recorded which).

Written as DNA, the CDR3 is TGTGCCAGCAGTTTTCGGGGTGGGGGGGTCGGTCAGCCCCAGCATTTT. This sequence encodes CASSFRGGGVGQPQHF. The chain combines TRBV27 with TRBJ1-5; tentatively, D is TRBD1 (5 bases). V was shortened by 3 bases and J by 6 bases, with 18 bases between the two germline ends. Per germline, CDR1 MNHEY and CDR2 SMNVEV (reference sequence). CDR3 length equals 16 residues.